The 11 T cell receptor beta chains below were found in one sample sequenced in a study of cytomegalovirus exposure and HLA in healthy donors. Clones were sequenced by immunoSEQ multiplex PCR, and TCRdb holds only the in-frame ones, with some missing. The table lists 150,000 to 200,000 clones, less than 85% of them singletons. Sequencing was carried out using PBMCs. These receptors all stem from a man in his late teens or twenties in good health and CMV-seropositive.

V usage is TRBV28 and J usage is TRBJ1-1, with TRBD1 as a possible D gene (5 bases). Trimming took 3 bases from V and 2 from J, leaving 10 bases between them. The CDR3 has 14 amino acids. Germline V gene data show CDR1 as MDHEN and CDR2 as SYDVKM. Here the CDR3 reads CASSFDSPNTEAFF. CDR3 bases: TGTGCCAGCAGTTTCGACAGCCCTAACACTGAAGCTTTCTTT.

The V call is TRBV29-1, the J call TRBJ2-7; D unclear. Trimming took off 6 bases at V and 2 bases at J, with 8 bases between the two ends. The germline V gene has CDR1 SQVTM and CDR2 ANQGSEA. This CDR3 is built from 11 residues. DNA of the CDR3: TGCAGCGTGGGCACAGCCTACGAGCAGTACTTC. Protein sequence: CSVGTAYEQYF.

The V gene is TRBV29-1, the J gene TRBJ1-5; 7 bases line up with TRBD1. CDR3 length: 14 residues. Germline V gene data show CDR1 as SQVTM and CDR2 as ANQGSEA. Germline trimming cut 4 bases from V and 2 bases from J; bases unmatched to any gene: 5. The CDR3 loop reads CSVVGTEGNQPQHF. The CDR3 DNA reads as TGCAGCGTTGTAGGGACAGAGGGCAATCAGCCCCAGCATTTT.

J is TRBJ2-5 and V is TRBV5-1, with 15 bases matching TRBD2. Germline CDR1 SGHRS, CDR2 YFSETQ. V dropped 4 bases and J dropped 4; count of bases not matched to a gene: 5. This CDR3 is built from 16 residues. The CDR3 sequence: CASSAGLAGGPETQYF. DNA of the CDR3: TGCGCCAGCAGCGCCGGACTAGCGGGAGGGCCAGAGACCCAGTACTTC.

The J gene is TRBJ2-5, the V gene TRBV2; 15 positions agree with TRBD2. The CDR3 runs to 15 residues. V lost 5 bases, J lost 4 bases, and 2 bases stayed unmatched. Germline V lookup: CDR1 SNHLY, CDR2 FYNNEI. The CDR3 loop is CASSRTSGGGETQYF. The CDR3 DNA sequence: TGTGCCAGCAGTCGGACTAGCGGGGGGGGAGAGACCCAGTACTTC.

The chain employs TRBV30 and TRBJ2-5; possible D gene TRBD2, 6 bases. Germline loops: CDR1 GTSNPN, CDR2 SVGIG (reference sequence). The CDR3 runs to 11 residues. The ends were cut back, 3 bases at V and 7 bases at J, with 9 bases in the middle. The CDR3 DNA reads TGTGCCTGGAGGTTCGGGGGGACCCAGTACTTC. Translation gives CAWRFGGTQYF.

V is TRBV5-1 and J is TRBJ2-2; TRBD1 matches 8 bases. The CDR3 consists of 18 residues. V lost 1 base, J lost 0 bases, and 8 bases stayed unmatched. Germline CDR1 and CDR2: SGHRS and YFSETQ. In DNA, the CDR3 is TGCGCCAGCAGCTTGCCGGCAGGGGGCAGTCCGAACACCGGGGAGCTGTTTTTT. As protein: CASSLPAGGSPNTGELFF.

CDR3 bases: TGTGCCAGTAGCGGACAGATAAATTCACCCCTCCACTTT. This sequence encodes CASSGQINSPLHF. V is TRBV7-2 and J is TRBJ1-6; weak D call: TRBD1 (6 bases). Germline-derived CDR1 and CDR2 are SGHTA and FQGNSA. Trimming shortened V by 9 bases and J by 7 bases, and 13 bases separated the two germline ends. This CDR3 contains 13 residues.

The CDR3 bases are TGTGCCAGCAGTTACTCGACAGGGGATCAGCCCCAGCATTTT. It is translated as CASSYSTGDQPQHF. This sequence joins TRBV6-5 and TRBJ1-5; TRBD1 matches 8 bases. Germline CDR1 and CDR2: MNHEY and SVGAGI. V was pared by 0 bases and J by 5 bases, with 0 bases of the junction left unmatched. The CDR3 consists of 14 residues.

The rearrangement links TRBV28 to TRBJ2-5; TRBD1 might be the D (5 bases). This CDR3 is 15 amino acids long. Trimming left V 1 base short and J 8 bases short, with 17 bases between. The germline gives CDR1 MDHEN, CDR2 SYDVKM. The CDR3 loop reads CASSLSPARVYTQYF. The CDR3 DNA is TGTGCCAGCAGTTTATCGCCGGCCAGGGTATATACCCAGTACTTC.

The rearrangement uses TRBV7-2 and TRBJ2-7; TRBD1 matches 7 bases. The CDR3 runs 15 residues. Germline CDR1 is SGHTA and CDR2 is FQGNSA. After removal of 1 base from V and 4 bases from J, the junction contained 7 bases not matched to a gene. This CDR3 is CASSLGGTGAYEQYF. The CDR3 DNA is TGTGCCAGCAGCTTAGGGGGAACAGGGGCTTACGAGCAGTACTTC. The complete variable domain, with remaining parts taken from reference TRBV7-2 and TRBJ2-7, reads GAGVSQSPSNKVTEKGKDVELRCDPISGHTALYWYRQSLGQGLEFLIYFQGNSAPDKSGLPSDRFSAERTGGSVSTLTIQRTQQEDSAVYLCASSLGGTGAYEQYFGPGTRLTVT.